Listed here are 18 T cell receptor beta chains from one sample, sequenced in a study of yellow fever vaccine responses in identical twins. MiXCR was run by TCRdb on the RT-PCR reads, yielding one entry per CDR3 protein. The table has 1,300 or so distinct CDR3 sequences, around 6% seen once. This sample comprised T cells from blood (PBMCs), unsorted or a sorted subset (not recorded which), obtained before or after yellow fever vaccination (not recorded which). These receptors were taken from a young woman who received the yellow fever vaccine.

There are a few counts of this clonotype. The chain combines TRBV6-2 or TRBV6-3 with TRBJ2-2; 9 positions agree with TRBD2. After removal of 5 bases from V and 5 bases from J, the junction contained 9 bases not matched to a gene. The germline gives CDR1 MNHEY, CDR2 SVGEGT. CDR3 length: 16 amino acids. DNA for the CDR3: TGTGCCAGCAGTACTAACGGACTAGCGTTTACCGGGGAGCTGTTTTTT. The encoded protein is CASSTNGLAFTGELFF.

By share, this clonotype ranks as medium-sized (0.01 to 0.1%). The chain uses TRBV11-1 and TRBJ2-1; 7 bases are shared with TRBD1. CDR1 is SGHAT and CDR2 is FQDESV in the germline V gene (reference sequence). J gave up 10 bases and V 3 bases, and 6 bases lay outside the gene matches. This CDR3 has 13 residues. In DNA form, the CDR3 reads TGTGCCAGCAGCTTGGACAGGTTAGCGGAGCAGTTCTTC. Translation gives CASSLDRLAEQFF. Full variable domain (rest looked up from reference TRBV11-1 and TRBJ2-1): EAEVAQSPRYKITEKSQAVAFWCDPISGHATLYWYRQILGQGPELLVQFQDESVVDDSQLPKDRFSAERLKGVDSTLKIQPAELGDSAMYLCASSLDRLAEQFFGPGTRLTVL.

J is TRBJ2-3 and V is TRBV29-1; D gene ambiguous. Trimming took 4 bases from V and 4 from J, leaving 9 bases between them. CDR1 SQVTM and CDR2 ANQGSEA come from the germline V gene. The CDR3 length is 12 residues. The CDR3 loop is CSVGSRADTQYF. As DNA, the CDR3 is TGCAGCGTTGGATCTAGAGCAGATACGCAGTATTTT.

The chain recombines TRBV2 with TRBJ2-6, with D unresolved. From germline, CDR1 is SNHLY and CDR2 FYNNEI. This CDR3 region has 13 residues. Trimming cost V 6 bases and J 0 bases, with 3 bases left between them. CDR3 DNA sequence: TGTGCCAGCAGAGGCTCTGGGGCCAACGTCCTGACTTTC. As protein: CASRGSGANVLTF.

CDR3 residues: CASSKSDPGGDIQYF. The CDR3 DNA reads TGTGCCAGCAGCAAATCAGACCCGGGAGGAGACATTCAGTACTTC. The chain links TRBV21-1 to TRBJ2-4; the table's D call TRBD2 went unverified against the DNA. TRBV21-1 is reported as a pseudogene. The CDR3 is made up of 15 amino acids.

In its sample, this clonotype ranks as medium-sized. The chain couples TRBV7-3 to TRBJ2-2, with TRBD1 identical over 7 bases. V shed 0 bases and J 6 bases; nucleotides not matched to a gene: 7. The CDR3 has 16 amino acids. Germline lookup yields CDR1 SGHTA and CDR2 FQGTGA. As DNA, the CDR3 is TGTGCCAGCAGCTTAACGACAGGGATTTGGTCCGGGGAGCTGTTTTTT. Protein sequence: CASSLTTGIWSGELFF.

By sample fraction, this clonotype is medium-sized. The gene calls are TRBV29-1 and TRBJ2-3; possibly TRBD2 for D (6 bases). This CDR3 is built from 13 residues. In germline, CDR1 is SQVTM, CDR2 ANQGSEA. V was pared by 5 bases and J by 4 bases, with 13 bases between. CDR3 region: CSVTPEGADTQYF. CDR3 DNA: TGCAGCGTTACCCCGGAGGGAGCAGATACGCAGTATTTT.

CDR3 bases: TGTGCCAGCAGTGTCCGGGACTCCTCCGATGAGCAGTTCTTC. It yields the protein CASSVRDSSDEQFF. The chain uses TRBV2 and TRBJ2-1; a weak D match, TRBD2 (6 bases). The CDR3 covers 14 residues. Between the trimmed V and J ends, which lost 4 bases and 8 bases, there was a span of 15 bases. Germline V gene sequence: CDR1 SNHLY, CDR2 FYNNEI.

By frequency in the sample, this clonotype is large. The chain is built from TRBV27 and TRBJ2-7; 8 positions agree with TRBD1. Germline V gives CDR1 MNHEY, CDR2 SMNVEV (reference sequence). V lost 2 bases and J lost 0; bases outside the gene matches: 3. The CDR3 consists of 15 residues. CDR3 sequence: CASSLGTGASYEQYF. As DNA, the CDR3 is TGTGCCAGCAGTTTAGGGACAGGCGCCTCCTACGAGCAGTACTTC.

This clonotype is categorized as large. The V call is TRBV5-5, the J call TRBJ2-1; 7 nucleotides match TRBD2. This CDR3 has 15 residues. V gave up 4 bases and J gave up 3 bases; unmatched junction bases: 7. Germline CDR1 is SGHKS and CDR2 is YYEKEE (reference sequence). DNA of the CDR3: TGTGCCAGCAGCCATCTAGCGGAAAACTACAATGAGCAGTTCTTC. Translated, it gives CASSHLAENYNEQFF.

In its sample, this clonotype ranks as medium-sized. CDR3 region: CATGQAPGYGYTF. The CDR3 DNA follows: TGTGCCACCGGACAGGCCCCGGGCTATGGCTACACCTTC. The chain employs TRBV15 and TRBJ1-2; 7 nucleotides agree with TRBD1. Per the germline V gene, CDR1 is LNHNV and CDR2 is YYDKDF (reference sequence). This CDR3 has 13 amino acids. The ends lost 8 bases at V and 4 bases at J; junction bases unmatched: 7.

This clonotype rates as large. The J gene is TRBJ2-1, the V gene TRBV29-1, with 12 bases matching TRBD1. From germline, CDR1 is SQVTM and CDR2 ANQGSEA. The J segment lost 6 bases and the V segment lost 3 bases, leaving 12 bases of the junction unmatched. The CDR3 covers 17 residues. The CDR3 region is CSVDGVGGTGGFNEQFF. In DNA, the CDR3 is TGCAGCGTTGATGGTGTAGGAGGGACAGGGGGCTTCAATGAGCAGTTCTTC.

The V gene is TRBV12-5, the J gene TRBJ2-1, with 12 positions matching TRBD2. V was clipped by 4 bases and J by 5 bases; unmatched bases: 3. The CDR3 has 15 amino acids. Germline V CDR1 and CDR2: LGHNT, FRNRAP. CDR3 DNA sequence: TGTGCTAGTGGTTCCGGGACTAGCGGGCACAATGAGCAGTTCTTC. Translation: CASGSGTSGHNEQFF.

This clonotype turned up a few times. CDR3 coding DNA: TGTGCCAGCAGCCGTCTCTCTGTTCTTCCACTTGGGGATACGCAGTATTTT. Amino acid sequence: CASSRLSVLPLGDTQYF. The chain has TRBV7-6 and TRBJ2-3; D is unresolved. The CDR3 runs 17 residues. Trimming cost V 5 bases and J 6 bases, with 24 bases left between them. Germline V gene sequence: CDR1 SGHVS, CDR2 FNYEAQ.

In its sample, this clonotype ranks as large. The chain employs TRBV7-6 and TRBJ2-3, with TRBD2 identical over 8 bases. There are 16 residues in the CDR3. Per the germline V gene, CDR1 is SGHVS and CDR2 is FNYEAQ. V shed 5 bases and J 2 bases; nucleotides not matched to a gene: 9. The CDR3 protein is CASSLRAGVDTDTQYF. The DNA for the CDR3 is TGTGCCAGCAGCCTAAGAGCGGGGGTCGACACAGATACGCAGTATTTT.

This clonotype has more than one count but fewer than ten. The chain recombines TRBV7-6 with TRBJ2-1; D is ambiguous. CDR3 length: 15 amino acids. Germline V gives CDR1 SGHVS, CDR2 FNYEAQ. Deletions cut 4 bases from V and 1 base from J, with 11 bases between. CDR3 region: CASSSNYGSYNEQFF. CDR3 in DNA: TGTGCCAGCAGCTCTAATTACGGGTCCTACAATGAGCAGTTCTTC.

This clonotype is large in the sample. The rearrangement joins TRBV18 to TRBJ2-1, with TRBD2 matching over 10 bases. CDR1 and CDR2 from the germline V gene are KGHSH and LQKENI. V gave up 1 base and J gave up 0 bases; unmatched junction bases: 3. There are 17 residues in the CDR3. CDR3 region: CASSPLPSGSSYNEQFF. In nucleotides, the CDR3 is TGTGCCAGCTCACCACTCCCTAGCGGGAGCTCCTACAATGAGCAGTTCTTC.

This clonotype is labeled as medium-sized. The V gene is TRBV6-2 or TRBV6-3, the J gene TRBJ1-5; D gene ambiguous. The CDR3 is made up of 13 amino acids. Germline CDR1 MNHEY, CDR2 SVGEGT. V lost 8 bases and J lost 0, with 8 bases in between. The CDR3, as DNA: TGTGCCAGCTGCCAGTATAGCAATCAGCCCCAGCATTTT. It is translated as CASCQYSNQPQHF.